This T cell receptor beta chain was obtained from a study of graft-versus-host responses after intestinal transplantation. Study summary: The transplants performed in recipients were multivisceral, liver-intestinal, or isolated intestinal. All recipients got anti-thymocyte globulin induction, then tacrolimus and steroids for three to four years.

Regarding the study as a whole: Present in recipient marrow, GvH clones included some that appeared first in ileum or blood.

Clones were read by immunoSEQ multiplex PCR, and TCRdb kept only the in-frame ones, dropping some. Of about 130,000 clones in the sample, about nine tenths were seen once. To note about this clone: Its cognate antigen is unknown.

This receptor was obtained from a human donor who received an intestinal transplant. Material: unstimulated CD4+ T cells sorted from spleen or lymph node cells, obtained before intestinal transplant.

The CDR3 nucleotides are TGTGCCAGCAGCTTACACCCAGGACTGATCTACGAGCAGTACTTC. As protein: CASSLHPGLIYEQYF. The chain combines TRBV11-3 with TRBJ2-7; a weak D match, TRBD2 (5 bases). Germline V gives CDR1 SGHNT, CDR2 YENEEA. Trimming took 2 bases from V and 3 from J, leaving 14 bases between them. The CDR3 extends over 15 amino acids.